This T cell receptor (beta chain) is from a study of shared clonotypes between healthy human individuals (dated by TCRdb to the early 2020s). Concerning the study at large: A couple of women and a few men aged 18 to 49 years were included in the cohort. For each donor, CD4 naive and CD4 memory were each run on three plates, CD8 naive on two plates, and CD8 memory on one plate. To estimate repertoire size and how much clonotype sharing occurs between individuals, the study deeply sequenced the blood TCR repertoires of roughly 5 healthy adults. Libraries were prepared and TCR repertoires were sequenced by different laboratories using diverse techniques, in order to increase sequencing depth and limit assay-specific biases. Leukapheresis yielded between about 0.9 and 8.9 billion PBMCs per donor. Findings and caveats that apply to the study as a whole: Clonotypes shared by all four sorted-subset donors showed higher generation probabilities than non-shared clonotypes. Pairwise subsampling led to the expectation that sequencing depth would affect the degree of clonotype sharing among donors. Because the study included a small number of donors, the genetic and exposure-history diversity represented was limited. Incomplete sequencing was indicated by rarefaction of sorted-subset datasets, despite the large sequencing depth. Naive subsets generally had larger estimated clonotype richness than memory subsets. Sampling was limited to blood, and TCR repertoires in tissue likely differ from TCR repertoires in blood. Across four donors, approximately 4.9% of naive CD4, approximately 3.6% of naive CD8, roughly 2.2% of memory CD4, and under 0.45% of memory CD8 clonotypes were shared.

V sheds 0 bases and J sheds 6 bases, leaving 11 bases between their ends. Based on the germline V gene, the CDR1 and CDR2 sequences are LGHNA and YSLEER. Reading from cysteine to phenylalanine, the CDR3 counts 14 amino acids. Only CDR3 DNA is held: 42 bases, read in frame from base 1. Using the deep immunoSEQ assay, TCR CDR3 regions were amplified from genomic DNA by multiplex PCR. Genomic DNA extracted from each cell subset was distributed evenly over all wells of several immunoSEQ 96-well plates, and each plate served as one replicate. Each replicate PCR for sorted subsets received around 200 ng genomic DNA, equal to tens of thousands of T cell genomes. Purified libraries were quantified with a Qubit 3.0 fluorometer, sized on a Bioanalyzer 2100, and re-quantified with the KAPA Library Quantification kit. Every immunoSEQ 96-well plate was sequenced on a dedicated single-read 150-cycle Illumina NextSeq 550 flow cell. In the source study's methods: Because the immunoSEQ output held only junctional sequences and lacked quality scores, the filtering could not match the filtering applied to full-length reads. Sequences were annotated with PyIR, a Python wrapper for IgBLAST v1.9, and V/J genes and CDR3 were assigned using IMGT germline references. Reads with weak V/J assignments (E-value above 1e-6), missing CDR3, stop codons, out-of-frame junctions, or ambiguous translated residues were removed. V3J clonotypes were defined as sequences sharing the same inferred V gene, J gene, and CDR3 amino acid sequence. Percentage overlap between repertoires was computed as shared unique clonotypes divided by the size of the smaller repertoire. Three approaches were used to assess repertoire richness: RTK rarefaction, the Chao1 estimator, and Recon v2.1 estimates of unobserved clonotypes. Generation probabilities were computed with OLGA for all TCRbeta clonotypes obtained by the gDNA method from four donors. Imported from immuneACCESS, the table was reduced by TCRdb to in-frame sequences with V and J called. These copies leave out some clones; in studies compared against another copy, an unresolved V gene accounts for under half, and the cause of the remainder is not known. The DNA was the basis for D and trimming; V, J and clone size are from that table. The sample profile shows more than 1.2 million clones; approximately 98.5% of them were found once. The ten largest account for 0.3% to 0.45% of the sample.

About this clone: Its antigen has not been determined. Base qualities were left out, and no much larger clone turns up one base away.

Healthy HIV-negative adults with no recently reported acute infections or vaccinations were included as donors. Only Caucasian adults living in Nashville, Tennessee, USA were represented among the donors. Magnetic negative selection was used to enrich CD4+ T cells, after which naive cells were positively selected on CD45RA and the negative fraction became the memory subset. Blood was obtained by leukapheresis, after which PBMCs were separated by Ficoll-Histopaque density gradient centrifugation and cryopreserved in liquid nitrogen vapor phase. Analytical flow cytometry was used to check the purity and quantity of each magnetically sorted T cell population. Genomic DNA was isolated from each sorted fraction and quantified by UV absorbance on a Nanodrop 2000c.

This TCR derives from a man aged 25-40 years in good health. The source material was naive CD4+ T cells sorted from blood. Explained via the paper, the cell subset or site label denotes: CD45RA+ positively selected. The sequence links TRBV4-3 to TRBJ1-2; the best D guess is TRBD1, with 5 bases matching. The CDR3 protein is CASSQDVGTDGYTF. The sequenced DNA: TGCGCCAGCAGCCAAGATGTGGGGACGGATGGCTACACCTTC.